Listed below are T cell receptor beta chains from one sample, sequenced in a study of vaccination and CD4 T cells after COVID-19. No antigen has been assigned to these receptors. TCRdb passed the PCR reads through MiXCR, listing each CDR3 protein once. The sample yields about 19,000 distinct CDR3 sequences, less than 55% seen once. The specimen comprised CD4+ T cells from blood, cultured in vitro, sampled after SARS-CoV-2 vaccination. The source is a human donor who had recovered from COVID-19. Each CDR3 is given with its conserved first and last residue. A D gene is named only where the DNA matches it firmly. Only part of the rows carry a size: once, few, many, or a class if the clone is expanded.

>.|TRBD1|TRBJ1-2|TRBV11-3
CASSATGTAWHGYTF
TGTGCCAGCAGCGCCACGGGGACAGCTTGGCATGGCTACACCTTC
>.|TRBD2|TRBJ2-7|TRBV6-2/TRBV6-3
CASRPSGRAYEQYF
TGTGCCAGCAGACCCAGCGGGAGGGCCTACGAGCAGTACTTC
>few|.|TRBJ1-6|TRBV7-2
CASSSGTNPHNSPLHF
TGTGCCAGCAGCTCCGGGACAAACCCACACAATTCACCCCTCCACTTT
>.|TRBD1|TRBJ2-2|TRBV27
CASSVVGTGETGELFF
TGTGCCAGCAGTGTTGTTGGGACAGGGGAAACCGGGGAGCTGTTTTTT
>.|TRBD2|TRBJ2-5|TRBV5-6
CASSWLAGAETQYF
TGTGCCAGCAGCTGGTTAGCGGGGGCGGAGACCCAGTACTTC
>once|TRBD1|TRBJ1-5|TRBV19
CASSIPGQGARQPQHF
TGTGCCAGTAGTATTCCGGGACAGGGGGCAAGGCAGCCCCAGCATTTT
>.|TRBD1|TRBJ1-6|TRBV6-1
CASRPPGTGSSPLHF
TGTGCCAGCAGGCCACCCGGGACAGGGAGTTCACCCCTCCACTTT
>few|.|TRBJ1-2|TRBV5-1
CASSLEGGRRGYGYTF
TGCGCCAGCAGCTTGGAGGGGGGGCGCCGAGGCTATGGCTACACCTTC
>.|.|TRBJ1-1|TRBV6-2/TRBV6-3
CASSYMPGLARNTEAFF
TGTGCCAGCAGTTACATGCCAGGCCTTGCCCGGAACACTGAAGCTTTCTTT
>.|TRBD1|TRBJ2-3|TRBV6-1
CASRTGGQGADTQYF
TGTGCCAGCAGAACAGGGGGGCAGGGGGCGGATACGCAGTATTTT
>once|.|TRBJ1-1|TRBV11-3
CASSLARAVFTEAFF
TGTGCCAGCAGCTTAGCCAGGGCAGTATTCACTGAAGCTTTCTTT
>.|.|TRBJ2-3|TRBV19
CASSMRGITDTQYF
TGTGCCAGTAGTATGAGGGGGATCACAGATACGCAGTATTTT
>.|.|TRBJ1-5|TRBV7-8
CASSLGVREPQHF
TGTGCCAGCAGCTTAGGGGTGAGGGAGCCCCAGCATTTT
>.|.|TRBJ1-1|TRBV10-3
CAISRRGEAFF
TGTGCCATCAGCCGTCGGGGTGAAGCTTTCTTT
>.|.|TRBJ2-7|TRBV20-1
CSARRDSYEQYF
TGCAGTGCCCGGCGGGACTCCTACGAGCAGTACTTC
>.|.|TRBJ2-7|TRBV25-1
CASSDTGGGEQYF
TGTGCCAGCAGTGATACGGGTGGCGGGGAGCAGTACTTC
>few|.|TRBJ2-3|TRBV19
CASSMTPDPTDTQYF
TGTGCCAGTAGTATGACCCCCGACCCCACAGATACGCAGTATTTT
>.|.|TRBJ1-1|TRBV2
CASSGRARAEAFF
TGTGCCAGCTCGGGCAGGGCGAGGGCTGAAGCTTTCTTT
>few|.|TRBJ1-3|TRBV7-9
CASQVTAGNTIYF
TGTGCCAGCCAAGTCACCGCAGGAAACACCATATATTTT
>.|.|TRBJ2-5|TRBV12-3/TRBV12-4
CASRVGAKETQYF
TGTGCCAGCAGAGTGGGGGCAAAAGAGACCCAGTACTTC
>.|.|TRBJ2-1|TRBV20-1
CSAPGGRPAYNEQFF
TGCAGTGCCCCGGGGGGCCGACCCGCCTACAATGAGCAGTTCTTC
>few|TRBD1|TRBJ1-1|TRBV24-1
CATSDPGQAMNTEAFF
TGTGCCACCAGTGATCCCGGACAGGCTATGAACACTGAAGCTTTCTTT
>.|.|TRBJ1-1|TRBV7-2
CASSLVVGAGEEAFF
TGTGCCAGCAGCTTAGTAGTCGGGGCAGGAGAGGAAGCTTTCTTT
>.|.|TRBJ2-5|TRBV15
CATSRDDEQETQYF
TGTGCCACCAGCAGAGACGATGAACAAGAGACCCAGTACTTC
>.|TRBD1|TRBJ1-4|TRBV7-6
CASSGQTGRNEKLFF
TGTGCCAGCAGCGGACAGACAGGGAGGAATGAAAAACTGTTTTTT
>.|TRBD2|TRBJ2-3|TRBV27
CASSLQRGYTDTQYF
TGTGCCAGCAGTTTACAGCGGGGGTACACAGATACGCAGTATTTT
>.|.|TRBJ1-2|TRBV6-2/TRBV6-3
CASSSGYYYGYTF
TGTGCCAGCAGTTCCGGATACTACTATGGCTACACCTTC
>.|TRBD1|TRBJ2-1|TRBV10-3
CAISDPGGTGSYNEQFF
TGTGCCATCAGTGATCCAGGGGGTACTGGCTCCTACAATGAGCAGTTCTTC
>.|.|TRBJ2-7|TRBV7-3
CASSLHGSGTYEQYF
TGTGCCAGCAGCTTACACGGGTCGGGGACCTACGAGCAGTACTTC
>.|TRBD1|TRBJ1-1|TRBV7-9
CASSLVSNRGSEAFF
TGTGCCAGCAGCTTAGTTTCTAACAGGGGATCTGAAGCTTTCTTT
>.|.|TRBJ1-6|TRBV20-1
CSASSGNSPLHF
TGCAGTGCTAGCTCTGGGAATTCACCCCTCCACTTT
>.|.|TRBJ1-2|TRBV7-8
CASSLQRWAVGRMANGYTF
TGTGCCAGCAGCTTACAGCGATGGGCTGTTGGCAGGATGGCTAACGGCTACACCTTC
>.|TRBD1|TRBJ1-5|TRBV2
CASLGQPFNQPQHF
TGTGCCAGCTTGGGACAGCCATTCAATCAGCCCCAGCACTTT
>.|TRBD2|TRBJ2-1|TRBV27
CASRHSSGRAYNEQFF
TGTGCCAGCAGGCATTCTAGCGGGAGGGCCTACAATGAGCAGTTCTTC
>few|TRBD2|TRBJ2-1|TRBV6-2/TRBV6-3
CASGLPGLATFF
TGTGCCAGCGGCCTACCGGGACTAGCCACGTTCTTC
>.|.|TRBJ1-2|TRBV6-1
CASRSGGLGYGYTF
TGTGCCAGCAGGTCCGGAGGCCTAGGCTATGGCTACACCTTC
>.|TRBD2|TRBJ2-3|TRBV20-1
CSAGTSGRTDTQYF
TGCAGTGCTGGGACTAGCGGGAGGACAGATACGCAGTATTTT
>.|.|TRBJ1-5|TRBV19
CASKPEPRTGGQPQHF
TGTGCCAGTAAACCAGAGCCGCGGACCGGAGGGCAGCCCCAGCATTTT
>.|.|TRBJ2-3|TRBV24-1
CATSDFWGTDTQYF
TGTGCCACCAGTGATTTCTGGGGGACAGATACGCAGTATTTT
>.|TRBD2|TRBJ2-3|TRBV27
CASSLRRAGGTNSTDTQYF
TGTGCCAGCAGTTTGAGACGAGCGGGAGGAACGAACAGCACAGATACGCAGTATTTT
>.|.|TRBJ2-1|TRBV27
CASSLWRASEEPQFF
TGTGCCAGCAGTTTATGGCGGGCTAGCGAAGAACCGCAGTTCTTC
>few|TRBD1|TRBJ1-6|TRBV11-2
CASSIRQGAGGSPLHF
TGTGCCAGCAGCATAAGACAGGGAGCGGGTGGTTCACCCCTCCACTTT
>.|TRBD1|TRBJ1-3|TRBV11-3
CASSSVRDSGTGNTIYF
TGTGCCAGCAGCTCCGTCCGGGACAGTGGGACCGGAAACACCATATATTTT